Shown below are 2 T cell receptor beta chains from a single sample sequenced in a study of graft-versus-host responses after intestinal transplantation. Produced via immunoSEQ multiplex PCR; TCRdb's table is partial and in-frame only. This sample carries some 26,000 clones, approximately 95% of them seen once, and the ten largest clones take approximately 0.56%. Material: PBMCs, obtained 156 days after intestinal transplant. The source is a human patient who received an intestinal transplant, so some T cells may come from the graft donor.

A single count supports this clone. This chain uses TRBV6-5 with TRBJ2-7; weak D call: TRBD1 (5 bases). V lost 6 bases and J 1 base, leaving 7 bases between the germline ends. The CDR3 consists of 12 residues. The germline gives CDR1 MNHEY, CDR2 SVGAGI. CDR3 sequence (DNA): TGTGCCAGCAGGGCAGGGTCCTACGAGCAGTACTTC. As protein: CASRAGSYEQYF.

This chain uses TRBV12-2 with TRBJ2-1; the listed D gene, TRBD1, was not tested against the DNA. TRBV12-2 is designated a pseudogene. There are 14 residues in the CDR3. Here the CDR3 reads CASREDRVKDEQFF. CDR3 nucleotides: TGTGCAAGTCGCGAGGACAGGGTTAAGGATGAGCAGTTCTTC.